The 10 T cell receptor beta chains below come from one sample, sequenced in a study of siplizumab effects on memory and regulatory T cells. Profiling relied on immunoSEQ multiplex PCR, and the TCRdb table lists in-frame clones only, not all of them. The sample lists 80,000 to 130,000 clones; about 93% were seen once. Material for sequencing was Tregs sorted from blood. The receptor set was obtained from a human donor in good health.

This CDR3 is CASSSPGLISYNEQFF. The CDR3 region has the DNA TGTGCCAGCAGTTCGCCGGGACTAATCTCCTACAATGAGCAGTTCTTC. V and J are TRBV28 and TRBJ2-1, with 7 bases lining up with TRBD2. The CDR3 is 16 residues long. The V gene end was trimmed by 4 bases and the J gene end by 0 bases; junction bases not matched to a gene: 6. From germline, CDR1 is MDHEN and CDR2 SYDVKM.

The gene calls are TRBV29-1 and TRBJ2-1; D is perhaps TRBD2 (6 bases). Trimming took 0 bases from V and 1 from J, leaving 22 bases between them. CDR1 SQVTM and CDR2 ANQGSEA come from the germline V gene. The CDR3 spans 19 residues. DNA for the CDR3: TGCAGCGTTGAAGATCTTAAAAGTGGAGGACTACTGTCCTACAATGAGCAGTTCTTC. Protein: CSVEDLKSGGLLSYNEQFF.

The genes are TRBV5-5 and TRBJ1-2; TRBD1 matches at 7 bases. Germline V gene sequence: CDR1 SGHKS, CDR2 YYEKEE (reference sequence). Germline trimming cut 3 bases from V and 4 bases from J; bases unmatched to any gene: 24. This CDR3 region has 20 residues. In DNA form, the CDR3 reads TGTGCCAGCAGCTCCCACGTCCGGGGCGCTTCGACAGGGATCTTCTATGGCTACACCTTC. Its protein is CASSSHVRGASTGIFYGYTF.

J is TRBJ2-2 and V is TRBV6-1; D is unresolved. Trimming removed 6 bases at V and 3 bases at J, with 11 bases between. CDR1 is MNHNS and CDR2 is SASEGT in the germline V gene. This CDR3 has 14 residues. CDR3 protein: CASRKGGDTGELFF. As DNA, the CDR3 is TGTGCCAGCAGGAAGGGTGGGGACACCGGGGAGCTGTTTTTT.

The rearrangement joins TRBV5-5 to TRBJ1-2; D might be TRBD1 (6 bases). The V gene's germline CDR1 is SGHKS and CDR2 YYEKEE (reference sequence). This CDR3 contains 16 residues. V dropped 4 bases and J dropped 4 bases, with 20 bases sitting between them. For the CDR3, the DNA is TGTGCCAGCAGCGGTACCCCGACAGGTACCTCCTATGGCTACACCTTC. This translates into CASSGTPTGTSYGYTF.

The chain links TRBV27 to TRBJ1-1; tentative D call: TRBD1 (5 bases). Trimming took off 6 bases at V and 2 bases at J, with 13 bases between the two ends. This CDR3 is 14 amino acids long. Germline assignment: CDR1 MNHEY and CDR2 SMNVEV (reference sequence). The CDR3 is CASRLTRVNTEAFF. The DNA of the CDR3 is TGTGCCAGCAGATTGACCAGGGTCAACACTGAAGCTTTCTTT.

The table lists this clone with a count of one. The V gene is TRBV19, the J gene TRBJ2-1; TRBD2 aligns across 7 bases. Trimming cost V 6 bases and J 6 bases; bases outside gene matches: 11. Germline assignment: CDR1 LNHDA and CDR2 SQIVND (reference sequence). The CDR3 is 15 residues long. In DNA form, the CDR3 reads TGTGCCAGTAGATGGACCGGGACTAACGCCAATGAGCAGTTCTTC. Protein product: CASRWTGTNANEQFF.

The chain links TRBV30 to TRBJ1-6; no clear D gene. Germline V gene data show CDR1 as GTSNPN and CDR2 as SVGIG (reference sequence). CDR3 size: 12 residues. Trimming took 1 base from V and 16 from J, leaving 14 bases between them. The CDR3 DNA follows: TGTGCCTGGAGTGCTAACGGGAGGTCACTCCACTTT. This translates into CAWSANGRSLHF.

Only a few counts were recorded for this clone. The J gene is TRBJ1-1, the V gene TRBV19; D not resolved. The V end lost 3 bases, the J end lost 1 base, and 6 bases lay between the germline ends. Germline CDR1 is LNHDA and CDR2 is SQIVND (reference sequence). The length of the CDR3 is 13 residues. CDR3 amino acids: CASSISGNTEAFF. In DNA, the CDR3 is TGTGCCAGTAGTATCTCGGGGAACACTGAAGCTTTCTTT.

The chain is built from TRBV2 and TRBJ2-5; a weak D match, TRBD2 (6 bases). Germline V gives CDR1 SNHLY, CDR2 FYNNEI. The CDR3 is 13 amino acids. Trimming stripped 7 bases from V and 4 bases from J, with 13 bases between. DNA of the CDR3: TGTGCCAGCACTCGCGAGGAGGGAGAGACCCAGTACTTC. Its translation: CASTREEGETQYF.